This is a list of T cell receptor beta chains from one sample in a study of cytotoxic CD8 clonotypes in ibrutinib-treated CLL. Clones were sequenced by immunoSEQ multiplex PCR, and TCRdb holds only the in-frame ones, with some missing. Of about 300,000 clones listed, 67% are singletons. Sequenced material: PBMCs, taken after 36 months of ibrutinib treatment. These receptor sequences come from a human donor with chronic lymphocytic leukemia. Each CDR3 is given without its conserved first and last residue.

CDR3 protein,CDR3 length,V gene,J gene
ASSPEVGGYEQF,12,TRBV7-6,TRBJ2-1
ASSPGQGPGTDTQY,14,TRBV27,TRBJ2-3
SVERRGGWVDEQF,13,TRBV29-1,TRBJ2-1
ATLASTDTQY,10,TRBV28,TRBJ2-3
ASSLQQTYEQY,11,TRBV5-1,TRBJ2-7
ATLPGERHGYT,11,TRBV2,TRBJ1-2
ASSQVSGPPYEQY,13,TRBV4-1,TRBJ2-7
ASSVSTGGPRDTQY,14,TRBV9,TRBJ2-3
ASSLAGRTYEQY,12,TRBV7-8,TRBJ2-7
ASSYSAFYEQY,11,TRBV6-5,TRBJ2-7
ASSEGSGETQY,11,TRBV6-1,TRBJ2-5
ASSGPLMGTFYEQY,14,TRBV5-6,TRBJ2-7
ASSFDTSPLH,10,TRBV6-5,TRBJ1-6
SVVRPLTGMTYEQY,14,TRBV29-1,TRBJ2-7
ASSRGTSRLYGYT,13,TRBV19,TRBJ1-2
ATWNPGGKLF,10,TRBV28,TRBJ1-4
ASSRGSSGTDTQY,13,TRBV6-1,TRBJ2-3
ASSFLPGLINSGYEQY,16,TRBV5-1,TRBJ2-7
ASSQGPLSSGANVLT,15,TRBV4-1,TRBJ2-6
ARSWTGKAF,9,TRBV5-3,TRBJ1-1
ASSLRTGFDYGYT,13,TRBV5-1,TRBJ1-2
AISPSTGGNEKLF,13,TRBV10-3,TRBJ1-4
ASSLRTGRTEAF,12,TRBV19,TRBJ1-1
ASSPWRAGGVAKNIQY,16,TRBV25-1,TRBJ2-4
ASSHVTGDFEQF,12,TRBV4-1,TRBJ2-1
ASSPPGTGGHEQY,13,TRBV18,TRBJ2-7
ASSVDRDRGDDGYT,14,TRBV9,TRBJ1-2
ASLGVGTNTGELF,13,TRBV19,TRBJ2-2
SVEGGRGTGELF,12,TRBV29-1,TRBJ2-2
ASSLSPRGNTEAF,13,TRBV13,TRBJ1-1
AISGSPRDGQGRRVQY,16,TRBV10-3,TRBJ2-7
ASSQPVDRQGVTEAF,15,TRBV11-1,TRBJ1-1
ASSPSARDQPQH,12,TRBV6-5,TRBJ1-5
ASSDAGLEPGSYEQY,15,TRBV2,TRBJ2-7
ATGGSPYEQY,10,TRBV5-4,TRBJ2-7